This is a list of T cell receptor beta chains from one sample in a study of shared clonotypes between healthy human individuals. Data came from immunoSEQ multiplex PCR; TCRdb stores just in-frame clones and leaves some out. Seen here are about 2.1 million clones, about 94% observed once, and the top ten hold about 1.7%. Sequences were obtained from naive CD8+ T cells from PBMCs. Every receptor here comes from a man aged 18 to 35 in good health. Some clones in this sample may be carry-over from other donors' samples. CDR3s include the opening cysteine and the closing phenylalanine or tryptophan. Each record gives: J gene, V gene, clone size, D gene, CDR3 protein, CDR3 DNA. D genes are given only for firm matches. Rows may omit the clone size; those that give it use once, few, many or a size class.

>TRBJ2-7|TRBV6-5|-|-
CASSIGGEAYEQYF
TGTGCCAGCTCCATTGGGGGAGAAGCCTACGAGCAGTACTTC
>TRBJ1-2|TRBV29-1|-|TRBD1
CSVTGGNYGYTF
TGCAGCGTGACAGGGGGCAACTATGGCTACACCTTC
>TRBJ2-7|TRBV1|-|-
CTSSLRKTSSKYEQYF
TGCACCAGCAGCCTACGTAAGACTAGCAGCAAGTACGAGCAGTACTTC
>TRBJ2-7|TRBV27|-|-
CASSLSMGTVSYEQYF
TGTGCCAGCAGTTTATCAATGGGGACGGTCTCCTACGAGCAGTACTTC
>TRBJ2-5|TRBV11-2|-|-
CASSSRLETVGGSETQYF
TGTGCCAGCAGCTCGAGACTTGAGACAGTAGGGGGTTCAGAGACCCAGTACTTC
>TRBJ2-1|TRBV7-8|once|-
CASSGRSDNEQFF
TGTGCCAGCAGCGGGAGATCCGACAATGAGCAGTTCTTC
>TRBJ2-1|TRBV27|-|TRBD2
CASRWGTKPYNEQFF
TGTGCCAGCAGATGGGGGACTAAACCTTACAATGAGCAGTTCTTC
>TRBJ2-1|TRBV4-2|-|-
CASSPNPGMGPLNEQFF
TGTGCCAGCAGCCCGAACCCCGGGATGGGGCCGTTGAATGAGCAGTTCTTC
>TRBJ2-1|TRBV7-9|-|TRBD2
CASSHSGRGRDNEQFF
TGTGCCAGCAGCCATAGCGGGAGAGGTCGAGACAATGAGCAGTTCTTC
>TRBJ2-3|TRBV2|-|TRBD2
CASSSTSGRQGDTDTQYF
TGTGCCAGCAGCTCCACTAGCGGGAGACAGGGGGACACAGATACGCAGTATTTT
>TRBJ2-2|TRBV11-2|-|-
CASSFTTSGELFF
TGTGCCAGCAGCTTTACCACGTCCGGGGAGCTGTTTTTT
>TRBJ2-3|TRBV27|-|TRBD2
CASSFGAGGRTDTQYF
TGTGCCAGCAGTTTTGGAGCGGGAGGGCGCACAGATACGCAGTATTTT
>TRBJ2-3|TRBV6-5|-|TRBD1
CASSRGQGATDTQYF
TGTGCCAGCAGCCGCGGACAGGGGGCTACAGATACGCAGTATTTT
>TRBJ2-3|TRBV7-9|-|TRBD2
CASSSVLAGPLTDTQYF
TGTGCCAGCAGCTCCGTCCTAGCGGGTCCGCTCACAGATACGCAGTATTTT
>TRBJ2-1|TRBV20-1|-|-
CRGLYYNEQFF
TGCAGAGGGCTGTACTACAATGAGCAGTTCTTC
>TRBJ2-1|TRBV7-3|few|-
CASSFGGLSEQFF
TGTGCCAGCAGCTTTGGTGGGTTGTCTGAGCAGTTCTTC
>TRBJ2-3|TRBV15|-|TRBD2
CATSLRLASEGTQYF
TGTGCCACCAGCCTCCGACTAGCTTCAGAGGGTACGCAGTATTTT
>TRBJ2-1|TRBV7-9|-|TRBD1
CASSNNRGLSYNEQFF
TGTGCCAGCAGCAACAACAGGGGGCTCTCCTACAATGAGCAGTTCTTC
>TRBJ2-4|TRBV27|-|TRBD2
CASSKPTSGSLAKNIQYF
TGTGCCAGCAGCAAACCAACTAGCGGGAGTTTGGCCAAAAACATTCAGTACTTC
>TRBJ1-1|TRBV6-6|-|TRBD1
CASTTSGQGVRVKAFF
TGTGCCAGCACCACATCCGGACAGGGGGTTCGGGTGAAAGCTTTCTTT
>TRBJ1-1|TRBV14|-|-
CASSFGRGEAFF
TGTGCCAGCAGCTTCGGACGGGGTGAAGCTTTCTTT
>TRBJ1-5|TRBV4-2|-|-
CASSQGIGGGGMWPQHF
TGTGCCAGCAGCCAGGGGATAGGAGGCGGTGGTATGTGGCCCCAGCATTTT
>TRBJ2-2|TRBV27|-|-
CASSLSGGANTGELFF
TGTGCCAGCAGTTTATCTGGCGGGGCGAACACCGGGGAGCTGTTTTTT
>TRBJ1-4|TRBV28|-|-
CASSSLLEDATNEKLFF
TGTGCCAGCAGTTCCCTTCTTGAGGACGCAACTAATGAAAAACTGTTTTTT
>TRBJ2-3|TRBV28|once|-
CASTQASTDTQYF
TGTGCCAGCACGCAGGCTAGCACAGATACGCAGTATTTT
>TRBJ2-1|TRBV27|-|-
CASSLRGPANEQFF
TGTGCCAGCAGTTTACGCGGACCCGCCAATGAGCAGTTCTTC
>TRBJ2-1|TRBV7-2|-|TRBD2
CASSLAGGFNEQFF
TGTGCCAGCAGCTTAGCGGGAGGGTTCAATGAGCAGTTCTTC
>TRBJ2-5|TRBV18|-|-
CASSLGREETQYF
TGTGCCAGCTCACTAGGCAGGGAAGAGACCCAGTACTTC
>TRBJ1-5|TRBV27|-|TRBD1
CASSWTGVGDQPQHF
TGTGCCAGCAGTTGGACAGGGGTGGGGGATCAGCCCCAGCATTTT
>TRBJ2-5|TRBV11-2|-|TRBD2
CASSSPGTGGWETQYF
TGTGCCAGCAGCTCCCCCGGAACGGGAGGGTGGGAGACCCAGTACTTC